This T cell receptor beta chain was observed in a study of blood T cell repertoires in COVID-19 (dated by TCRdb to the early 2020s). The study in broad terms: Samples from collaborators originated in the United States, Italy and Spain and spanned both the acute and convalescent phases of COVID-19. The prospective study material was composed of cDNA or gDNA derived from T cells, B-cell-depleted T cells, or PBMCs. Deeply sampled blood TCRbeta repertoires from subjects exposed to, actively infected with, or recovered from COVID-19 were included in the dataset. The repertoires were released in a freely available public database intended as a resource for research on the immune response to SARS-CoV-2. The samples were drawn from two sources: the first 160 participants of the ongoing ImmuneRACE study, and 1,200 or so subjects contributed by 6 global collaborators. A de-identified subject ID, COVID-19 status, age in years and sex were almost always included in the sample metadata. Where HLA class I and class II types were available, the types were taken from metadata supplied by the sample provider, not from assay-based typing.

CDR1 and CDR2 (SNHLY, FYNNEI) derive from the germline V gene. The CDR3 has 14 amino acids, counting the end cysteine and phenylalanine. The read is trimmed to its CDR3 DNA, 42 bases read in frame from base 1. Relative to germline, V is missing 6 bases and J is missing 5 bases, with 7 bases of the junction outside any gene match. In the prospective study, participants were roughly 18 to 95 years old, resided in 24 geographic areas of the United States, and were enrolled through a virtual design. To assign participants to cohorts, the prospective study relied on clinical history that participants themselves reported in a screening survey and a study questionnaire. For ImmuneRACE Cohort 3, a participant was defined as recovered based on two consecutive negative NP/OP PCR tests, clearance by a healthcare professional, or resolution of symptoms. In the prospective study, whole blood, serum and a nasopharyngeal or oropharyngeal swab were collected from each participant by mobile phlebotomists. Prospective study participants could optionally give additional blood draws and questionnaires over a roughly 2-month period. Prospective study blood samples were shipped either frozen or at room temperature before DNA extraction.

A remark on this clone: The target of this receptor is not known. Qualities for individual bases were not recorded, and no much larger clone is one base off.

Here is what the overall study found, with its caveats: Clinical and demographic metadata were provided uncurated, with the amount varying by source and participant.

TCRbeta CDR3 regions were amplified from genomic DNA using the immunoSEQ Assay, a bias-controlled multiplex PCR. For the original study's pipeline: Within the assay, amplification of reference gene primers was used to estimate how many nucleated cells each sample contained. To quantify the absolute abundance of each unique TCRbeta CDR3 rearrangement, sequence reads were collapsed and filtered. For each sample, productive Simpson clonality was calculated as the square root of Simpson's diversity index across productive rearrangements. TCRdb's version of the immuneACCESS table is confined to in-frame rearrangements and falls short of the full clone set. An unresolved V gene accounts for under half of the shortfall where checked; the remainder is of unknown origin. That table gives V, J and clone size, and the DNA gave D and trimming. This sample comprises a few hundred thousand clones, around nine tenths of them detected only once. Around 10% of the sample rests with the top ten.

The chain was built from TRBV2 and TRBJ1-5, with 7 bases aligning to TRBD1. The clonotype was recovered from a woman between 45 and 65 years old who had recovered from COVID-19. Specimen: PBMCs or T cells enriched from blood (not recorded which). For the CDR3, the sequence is CASRGDSRDQPQHF. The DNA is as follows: TGTGCCAGCAGAGGGGACAGTCGGGATCAGCCCCAGCATTTT.